This T cell receptor beta chain was sequenced in a study of OX40 agonist ivuxolimab in advanced cancers. Overall study findings and caveats: CD8+ T cells (on average) carried more expanded clones than CD4+ T cells. CD4+ and CD8+ T cells in blood underwent clonal expansion by week 6 at 0.1 to 3.0 mg/kg.

Generated by immunoSEQ multiplex PCR, the TCRdb table keeps only in-frame clones and is missing some. There are roughly 68,000 clones in the sample; around 91% occur only once, and roughly an eighth lies in the top ten. V was pared by 1 base and J by 0 bases, with 18 bases between. This CDR3 contains 18 residues. Germline values: CDR1 MGHRA, CDR2 YSYEKL. With regard to this clone: Its target is unknown.

The rearrangement joins TRBV4-1 to TRBJ1-1; D may be TRBD1 (5 bases). The sequencing here drew on CD4+ or CD8+ T cells sorted from blood, taken in a trial of the OX40 agonist ivuxolimab. This receptor was taken from an adult with an advanced solid tumor such as melanoma, head and neck, liver or kidney cancer. The CDR3 nucleotides read TGCGCCAGCAGCCAAGTCCCCGGGGGGAGCAGCATGAACACTGAAGCTTTCTTT. It specifies CASSQVPGGSSMNTEAFF.